This TCR beta chain was captured by sequencing in a study of control samples from healthy donors and cancer patients. CDR1 is SGHTA and CDR2 is FQGTGA in the germline V gene. This CDR3 has 13 amino acids. V gave up 5 bases and J gave up 9 bases, with 16 bases separating them. Only in-frame clones appear in the TCRdb table, and some are missing; sequencing was by immunoSEQ multiplex PCR. The sample consists of about 40,000 clones, about 93% of them appearing once. The source material was blood. V and J are TRBV7-3 and TRBJ2-5; D ambiguous. This receptor was obtained from a woman aged 45-59 years in good health. CDR3 in DNA: TGTGCCAGCAGCCCCGACTGGGGTGGTGCCCAGTACTTC. Its protein is CASSPDWGGAQYF.